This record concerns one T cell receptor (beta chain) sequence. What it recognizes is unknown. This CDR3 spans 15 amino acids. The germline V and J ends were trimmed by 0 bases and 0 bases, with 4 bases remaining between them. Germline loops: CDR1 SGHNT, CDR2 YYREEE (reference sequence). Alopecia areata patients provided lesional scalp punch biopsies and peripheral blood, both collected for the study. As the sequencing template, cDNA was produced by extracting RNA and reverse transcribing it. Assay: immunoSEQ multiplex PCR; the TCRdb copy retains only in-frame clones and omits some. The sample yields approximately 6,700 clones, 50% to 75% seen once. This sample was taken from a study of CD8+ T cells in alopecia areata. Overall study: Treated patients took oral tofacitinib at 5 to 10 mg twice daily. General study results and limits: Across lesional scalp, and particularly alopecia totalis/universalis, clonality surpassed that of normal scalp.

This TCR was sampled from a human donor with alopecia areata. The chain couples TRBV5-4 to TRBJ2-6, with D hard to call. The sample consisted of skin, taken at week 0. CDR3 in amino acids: CASSLGGSGANVLTF. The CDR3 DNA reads TGTGCCAGCAGCTTGGGGGGCTCTGGGGCCAACGTCCTGACTTTC. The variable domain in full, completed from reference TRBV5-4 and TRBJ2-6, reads ETGVTQSPTHLIKTRGQQVTLRCSSQSGHNTVSWYQQALGQGPQFIFQYYREEENGRGNFPPRFSGLQFPNYSSELNVNALELDDSALYLCASSLGGSGANVLTFGAGSRLTVL.